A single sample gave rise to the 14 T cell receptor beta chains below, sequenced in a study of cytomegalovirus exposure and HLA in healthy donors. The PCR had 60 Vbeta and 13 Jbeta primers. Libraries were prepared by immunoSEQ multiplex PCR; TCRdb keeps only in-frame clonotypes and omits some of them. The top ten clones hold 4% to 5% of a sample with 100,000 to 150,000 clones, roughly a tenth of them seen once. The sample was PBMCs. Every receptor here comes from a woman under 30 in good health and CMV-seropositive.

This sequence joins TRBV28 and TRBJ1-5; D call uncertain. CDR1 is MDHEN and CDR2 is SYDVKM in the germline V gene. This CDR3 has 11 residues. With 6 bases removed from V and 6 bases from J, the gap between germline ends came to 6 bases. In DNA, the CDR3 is TGTGCCAGCAGACGGTCTCAGCCCCAGCATTTT. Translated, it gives CASRRSQPQHF.

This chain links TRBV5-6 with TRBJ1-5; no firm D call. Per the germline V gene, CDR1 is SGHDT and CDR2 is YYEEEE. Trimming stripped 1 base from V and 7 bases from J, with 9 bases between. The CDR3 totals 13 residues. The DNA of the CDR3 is TGTGCCAGCAGCTTGAGTAACGGGCAGCCCCAGCATTTT. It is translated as CASSLSNGQPQHF.

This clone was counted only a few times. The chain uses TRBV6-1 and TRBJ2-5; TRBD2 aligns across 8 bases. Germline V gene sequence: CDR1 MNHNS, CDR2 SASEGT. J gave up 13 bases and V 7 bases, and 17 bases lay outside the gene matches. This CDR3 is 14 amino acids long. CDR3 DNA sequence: TGTGCCAGCATCAAGGGACTATCGGGAGGGCCGTGGTACTTC. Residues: CASIKGLSGGPWYF.

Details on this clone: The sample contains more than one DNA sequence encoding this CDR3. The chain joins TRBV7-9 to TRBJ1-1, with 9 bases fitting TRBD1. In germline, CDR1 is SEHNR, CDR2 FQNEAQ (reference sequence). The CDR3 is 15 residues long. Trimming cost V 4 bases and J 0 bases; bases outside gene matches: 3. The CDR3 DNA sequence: TGTGCCAGCAGCTCGGGACAGGGCATGAACACTGAAGCTTTCTTT. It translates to CASSSGQGMNTEAFF.

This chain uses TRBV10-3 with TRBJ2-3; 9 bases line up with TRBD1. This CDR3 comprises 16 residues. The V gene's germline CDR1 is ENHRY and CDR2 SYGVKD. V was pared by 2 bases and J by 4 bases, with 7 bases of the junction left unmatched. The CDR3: CAISEEGQGSADTQYF. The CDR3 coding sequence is TGTGCCATCAGTGAGGAGGGACAGGGAAGTGCAGATACGCAGTATTTT.

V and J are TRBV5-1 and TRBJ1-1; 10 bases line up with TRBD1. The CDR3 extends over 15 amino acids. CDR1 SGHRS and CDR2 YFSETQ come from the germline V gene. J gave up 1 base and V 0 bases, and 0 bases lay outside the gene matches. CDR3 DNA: TGCGCCAGCAGCTTGGGACAGGGGGCGAACACTGAAGCTTTCTTT. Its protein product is CASSLGQGANTEAFF.

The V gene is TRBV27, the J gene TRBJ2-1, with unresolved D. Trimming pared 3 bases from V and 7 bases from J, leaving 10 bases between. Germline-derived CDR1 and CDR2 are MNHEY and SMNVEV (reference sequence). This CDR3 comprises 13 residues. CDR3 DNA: TGTGCCAGCAGTTTTTCCGGGTTGAATGAGCAGTTCTTC. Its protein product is CASSFSGLNEQFF.

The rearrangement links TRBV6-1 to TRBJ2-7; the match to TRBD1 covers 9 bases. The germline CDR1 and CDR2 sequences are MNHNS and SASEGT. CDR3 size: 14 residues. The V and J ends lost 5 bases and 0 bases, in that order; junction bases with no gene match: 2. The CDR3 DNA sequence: TGTGCCAGCAGTAGGGACAGGGCCTCCTACGAGCAGTACTTC. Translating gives CASSRDRASYEQYF.

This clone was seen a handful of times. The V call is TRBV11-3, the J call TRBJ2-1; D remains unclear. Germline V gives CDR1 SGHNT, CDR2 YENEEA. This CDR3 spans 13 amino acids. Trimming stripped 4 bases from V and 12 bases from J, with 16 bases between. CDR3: CASSSSSEFGQFF. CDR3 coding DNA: TGTGCCAGCAGCTCTTCCAGCGAATTTGGGCAGTTCTTC.

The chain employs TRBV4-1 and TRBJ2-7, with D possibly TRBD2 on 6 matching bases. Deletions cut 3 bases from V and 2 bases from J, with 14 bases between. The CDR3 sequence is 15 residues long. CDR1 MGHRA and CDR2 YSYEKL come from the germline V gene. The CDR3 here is CASSHPGSVAYEQYF. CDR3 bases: TGCGCCAGCAGCCACCCCGGGAGCGTCGCCTACGAGCAGTACTTC.

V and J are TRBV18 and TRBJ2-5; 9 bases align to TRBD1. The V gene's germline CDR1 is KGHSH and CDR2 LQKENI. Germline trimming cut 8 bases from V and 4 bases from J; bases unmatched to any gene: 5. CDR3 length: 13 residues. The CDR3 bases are TGTGCCAGCACGGGACAGGGAGGAGAGACCCAGTACTTC. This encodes CASTGQGGETQYF.

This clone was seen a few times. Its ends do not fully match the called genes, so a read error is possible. CDR3 nucleotides: TGTGCTAGCAGTTCAAGGACAGGAAATCAGCCCCAGCATTTT. This encodes CASSSRTGNQPQHF. The chain recombines TRBV7-7 with TRBJ1-5, with TRBD1 identical over 7 bases. CDR3 length: 14 amino acids. Germline V CDR1 and CDR2: SSHAT, FNYEAQ (reference sequence).

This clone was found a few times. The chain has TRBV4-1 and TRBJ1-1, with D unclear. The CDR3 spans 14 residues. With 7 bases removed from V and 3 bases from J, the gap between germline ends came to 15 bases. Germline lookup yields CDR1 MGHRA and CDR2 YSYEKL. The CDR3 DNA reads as TGCGCCAGCATACCGGGCCCCGGGGACACTGAAGCTTTCTTT. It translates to CASIPGPGDTEAFF.

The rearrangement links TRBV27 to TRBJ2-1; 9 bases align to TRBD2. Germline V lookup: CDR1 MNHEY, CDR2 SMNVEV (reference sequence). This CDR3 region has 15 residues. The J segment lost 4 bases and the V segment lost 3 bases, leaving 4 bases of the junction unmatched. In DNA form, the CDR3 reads TGTGCCAGCAGTTTGAGTAGCGGGAGATACAATGAGCAGTTCTTC. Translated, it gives CASSLSSGRYNEQFF.